This TCR beta chain was recovered during a study of cytomegalovirus exposure and HLA in healthy donors. Study-level information: As released early, the data held 65 million to 90 million unique TCRs from HLA-typed donors.

Losses at the gene ends were 5 bases for V and 3 bases for J; bases not matched to a gene: 3. This CDR3 contains 15 residues. Per the germline V gene, CDR1 is MNHNS and CDR2 is SASEGT. Details on this clone: What it binds is unknown.

Primers for the PCR totalled 60 Vbeta and 13 Jbeta. The protocol was immunoSEQ multiplex PCR, while the TCRdb copy is restricted to in-frame clones and leaves out a portion. The data hold some 240,000 clones, with about 72% observed a single time. Findings of the study overall: A later analysis reported that several of the most significant clusters appeared to be linked to common viral pathogens, among them Epstein-Barr virus. The likely origin of a cluster of highly shared sequence variants was a sequencing artifact.

The source material was PBMCs. The gene calls are TRBV6-1 and TRBJ2-1; TRBD2 matches at 11 bases. The TCR originated in a male donor in good health and CMV-seronegative. The CDR3 is CASSILAGDYNEQFF. DNA of the CDR3: TGTGCCAGCAGTATACTAGCGGGAGACTACAATGAGCAGTTCTTC.